This TCR beta chain was identified during a study of neurological immune-mediated disorders. The V end lost 4 bases, the J end lost 13 bases, and 15 bases lay between the germline ends. The germline CDR1 and CDR2 sequences are SGHRS and YFSETQ. The CDR3 consists of 13 residues. Using its own MiXCR run on the 5' RACE reads, TCRdb lists one record per CDR3 protein. The table shows approximately 40,000 distinct CDR3 sequences, with approximately 11% occurring only once. Concerning this clonotype itself: The antigen is undetermined. A clone one base away is much larger, so this may be a read error.

Study-wide points: Whereas HTLV-1-associated myelopathy showed the most TCR clonal expansion, multiple sclerosis showed the least, with levels below those of healthy controls.

The receptor's source is a female donor in good health. The sample consisted of PBMCs. This chain connects TRBV5-1 to TRBJ2-6; D gene uncertain. The CDR3 DNA follows: TGCGCCAGCAGCACCTGTGATAGCTGGGTCCTGACTTTC. This codes for CASSTCDSWVLTF.